This T cell receptor (beta chain) came from a study of blood T cell repertoires in COVID-19. Across the whole study: Sources were T cells, B-cell-depleted T cells, or PBMCs; the material itself was cDNA or gDNA.

The CDR3 consists of 13 residues. Germline CDR1 LGHNT, CDR2 FRNRAP. V gave up 5 bases and J gave up 5 bases, with 12 bases separating them. In the authors' methods: Estimation of nucleated cell counts was performed using reference gene primer amplification. Only in-frame clones appear in the TCRdb table, and some are missing; sequencing was by immunoSEQ multiplex PCR. The V and J calls and the clone size are those of that table, but D and trimming were determined from the DNA. The sample carries 70,000 to 95,000 clones, approximately 92% recorded once. The V gene is TRBV12-5, the J gene TRBJ1-2; a possible D gene is TRBD1 (6 bases). The sequence was collected from a woman aged 60-75 years with active COVID-19. Sequences were obtained from peripheral blood. CDR3 nucleotides: TGTGCTAGTGGTCCGTCAGGGGTGTATGGCTACACCTTC. The encoded protein is CASGPSGVYGYTF.